The present TCR beta chain was sequenced within a study of cytomegalovirus exposure and HLA in healthy donors. It was with 60 Vbeta and 13 Jbeta primers that the PCR ran. Assay: immunoSEQ multiplex PCR; the TCRdb copy retains only in-frame clones and omits some. The data show about 150,000 clones, with roughly 77% seen just once and approximately 10% held by the top ten. Germline V gene sequence: CDR1 SGDLS, CDR2 YYNGEE. The CDR3 totals 16 residues. Trimming left V 0 bases short and J 2 bases short, with 15 bases between. The chain uses TRBV9 and TRBJ2-7, with D tentatively TRBD2 (5 bases). Sequencing was performed on PBMCs. This TCR was recovered from a man aged 18 to 30 in good health and CMV-seropositive. CDR3 in DNA: TGTGCCAGCAGCGTAGGTGGTGGGAGTGGGACCTACGAGCAGTACTTC. This codes for CASSVGGGSGTYEQYF.